These 5 T cell receptor beta chains share one sample of origin, sequenced in a study of cytomegalovirus exposure and HLA in healthy donors. PCR employed 60 Vbeta and 13 Jbeta primers. This table comes from immunoSEQ multiplex PCR, and its TCRdb copy is limited to in-frame clones, with some not included. The table lists roughly 190,000 clones, 79% of them singletons. The sequencing input was PBMCs. The receptor set was obtained from a girl between 10 and 17 years old in good health and CMV-seropositive.

This sequence joins TRBV19 and TRBJ2-7; 9 bases are shared with TRBD1. The CDR3 is 15 residues long. Germline trimming cut 6 bases from V and 2 bases from J; bases unmatched to any gene: 8. In germline, CDR1 is LNHDA, CDR2 SQIVND (reference sequence). In DNA form, the CDR3 reads TGTGCCAGTAGAACGACAGGGGGATTCGCCTACGAGCAGTACTTC. Translation: CASRTTGGFAYEQYF.

The chain recombines TRBV30 with TRBJ1-3; D remains ambiguous. Trimming left V 5 bases short and J 4 bases short, with 6 bases between. The CDR3 covers 11 residues. The germline gives CDR1 GTSNPN, CDR2 SVGIG (reference sequence). The CDR3 loop reads CAWRFGNTIYF. The CDR3 nucleotides read TGTGCCTGGCGTTTCGGAAACACCATATATTTT.

The chain carries TRBV6-5 and TRBJ1-6, with D possibly TRBD1 on 6 matching bases. CDR3 length: 16 residues. The germline gives CDR1 MNHEY, CDR2 SVGAGI. Trimming removed 2 bases from V and 8 bases from J, with 16 bases in between. As DNA, the CDR3 is TGTGCCAGCAGTTACCTAACCAGGGGATCCGATTCACCCCTCCACTTT. Translated: CASSYLTRGSDSPLHF.

V gene TRBV7-2 combines with J gene TRBJ2-6; a possible D gene is TRBD1 (6 bases). Trimming took off 4 bases at V and 4 bases at J, with 11 bases between the two ends. This CDR3 has 15 amino acids. Germline loops: CDR1 SGHTA, CDR2 FQGNSA. The CDR3 spells CASSWTGTGANVLTF. The CDR3 coding sequence is TGTGCCAGCAGCTGGACCGGGACAGGGGCCAACGTCCTGACTTTC.

The chain employs TRBV4-1 and TRBJ2-7; 10 bases line up with TRBD1. Germline-derived CDR1 and CDR2 are MGHRA and YSYEKL. The CDR3 sequence is 14 residues long. V trimming: 5 bases; J trimming: 2 bases; junction bases outside the gene matches: 3. The CDR3 DNA reads as TGCGCCAGCAGCAGAGGACAGGGGGCCTACGAGCAGTACTTC. Its translation: CASSRGQGAYEQYF.